This T cell receptor beta chain was identified in a study of cytomegalovirus exposure and HLA in healthy donors. Both 60 Vbeta primers and 13 Jbeta primers went into the PCR. The table came from immunoSEQ multiplex PCR; TCRdb's copy has only in-frame clones and leaves some out. The data hold around 200,000 clones, with about 88% observed a single time. V lost 0 bases to trimming and J lost 10 bases, with 15 bases between them. Germline V lookup: CDR1 LNHDA, CDR2 SQIVND (reference sequence). This CDR3 has 14 residues. This TCR was recovered from a woman younger than 45 in good health and CMV-seronegative. Sequencing input: PBMCs. The chain links TRBV19 to TRBJ1-1; unclear D gene. CDR3 coding DNA: TGTGCCAGTAGTATAGATACGTTGGGCCTTGGAGCTTTCTTT. The encoded protein is CASSIDTLGLGAFF.